Listed below are T cell receptor beta chains from one sample, sequenced in a study of cytomegalovirus exposure and HLA in healthy donors. TCRdb's table, derived via immunoSEQ multiplex PCR, lists solely in-frame clones and lacks some. The data show 95,000 to 100,000 clones, with around three quarters seen just once and about 2% held by the top ten. Input material: PBMCs. Receptor source: a man aged 40-55 years in good health and CMV-seronegative. Both conserved end residues are part of each CDR3. The D gene is left open where the match is weak. Clone size is stated in some rows and not others, as once, few, many or a class when expanded.

v_call: TRBV6-1; j_call: TRBJ2-7; d_call: .; clone_size: .; cdr3_nt: TGTGCCAGCAGTGAAGGCGCGGCAGCGTACTACGAGCAGTACTTC; cdr3_aa: CASSEGAAAYYEQYF
v_call: TRBV6-1; j_call: TRBJ1-2; d_call: .; clone_size: .; cdr3_nt: TGTGCCAGCAGTCCAACCGCAGGGATCTTCTTCGGCTACACCTTC; cdr3_aa: CASSPTAGIFFGYTF
v_call: TRBV7-9; j_call: TRBJ2-1; d_call: .; clone_size: .; cdr3_nt: TGTGCCAGCAGGGGGGGACTCCGCGAGGCCTACAATGAGCAGTTCTTC; cdr3_aa: CASRGGLREAYNEQFF
v_call: TRBV6-1; j_call: TRBJ1-5; d_call: .; clone_size: .; cdr3_nt: TGTGCCAGCAGTGAGAGGGGGGGCTTAAATCAGCCCCAGCATTTT; cdr3_aa: CASSERGGLNQPQHF
v_call: TRBV4-3; j_call: TRBJ2-3; d_call: TRBD2; clone_size: .; cdr3_nt: TGCGCCAGCAGCCAAGGGAATTCCGGGCTAGCGGGGGGAAGGAAGAGCACAGATACGCAGTATTTT; cdr3_aa: CASSQGNSGLAGGRKSTDTQYF
v_call: TRBV15; j_call: TRBJ2-7; d_call: TRBD1; clone_size: .; cdr3_nt: TGTGCCACCAGCGTGACCGGGACAGGGCCTCTGGAGCAGTACTTC; cdr3_aa: CATSVTGTGPLEQYF
v_call: TRBV27; j_call: TRBJ1-6; d_call: .; clone_size: .; cdr3_nt: TGTGCCAGCAGTTTACGAGGTCCGGGACCCCTCCACTTT; cdr3_aa: CASSLRGPGPLHF
v_call: TRBV19; j_call: TRBJ1-2; d_call: .; clone_size: .; cdr3_nt: TGTGCCAGTAGTAATAACTATGACTACACCTTC; cdr3_aa: CASSNNYDYTF
v_call: TRBV30; j_call: TRBJ1-6; d_call: .; clone_size: .; cdr3_nt: TGTGCCTGGAGCCAGGGGTATAATTCACCCCTCCACTTT; cdr3_aa: CAWSQGYNSPLHF
v_call: TRBV4-3; j_call: TRBJ2-3; d_call: TRBD1; clone_size: .; cdr3_nt: TGCGCCAGCAGCCAAGATCTGGGACAGGGGGCAGATACGCAGTATTTT; cdr3_aa: CASSQDLGQGADTQYF
v_call: TRBV15; j_call: TRBJ2-1; d_call: .; clone_size: .; cdr3_nt: TGTGCCACCAGCAGGGACACAGGGATCTCCTACAATGAGCAGTTCTTC; cdr3_aa: CATSRDTGISYNEQFF
v_call: TRBV10-3; j_call: TRBJ1-5; d_call: .; clone_size: few; cdr3_nt: TGTGCCATCAGTGAGTCCGGGGACAATCAGCCCCAGCATTTT; cdr3_aa: CAISESGDNQPQHF
v_call: TRBV5-8; j_call: TRBJ1-4; d_call: .; clone_size: .; cdr3_nt: TGTGCCAGCAGCCGAGGCCGGATGACTCTCGCCAATGAAAAACTGTTTTTT; cdr3_aa: CASSRGRMTLANEKLFF